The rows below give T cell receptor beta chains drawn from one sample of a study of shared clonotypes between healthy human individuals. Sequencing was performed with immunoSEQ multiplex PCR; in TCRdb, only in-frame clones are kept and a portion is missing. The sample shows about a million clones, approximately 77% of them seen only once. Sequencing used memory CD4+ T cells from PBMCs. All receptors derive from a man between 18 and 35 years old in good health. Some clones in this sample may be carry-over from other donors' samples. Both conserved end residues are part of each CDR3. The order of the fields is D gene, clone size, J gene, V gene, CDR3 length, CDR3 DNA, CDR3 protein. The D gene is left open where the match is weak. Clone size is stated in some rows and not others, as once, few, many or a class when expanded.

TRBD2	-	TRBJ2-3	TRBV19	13	TGTGCCAGTAGCAGGCGGGGGGCAGATACGCAGTATTTT	CASSRRGADTQYF
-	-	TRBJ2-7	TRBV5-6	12	TGTGCCAGCAGCAAGATGCCCTACGAGCAGTACTTC	CASSKMPYEQYF
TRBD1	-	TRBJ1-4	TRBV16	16	TGTGCCAGCAGCCAATCCGGACAGGCAACTAATGAAAAACTGTTTTTT	CASSQSGQATNEKLFF
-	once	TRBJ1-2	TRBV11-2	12	TGTGCCAGCAGCTTATCCTTCTATGGCTACACCTTC	CASSLSFYGYTF
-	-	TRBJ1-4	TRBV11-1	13	TGTGCCAGCAGCTTTCGGACGAATGAAAAACTGTTTTTT	CASSFRTNEKLFF
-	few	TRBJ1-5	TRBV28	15	TGTGCCAGCAGTTTCCGGGATTATAGCAATCAGCCCCAGCATTTT	CASSFRDYSNQPQHF
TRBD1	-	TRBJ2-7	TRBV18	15	TGTGCCAGCTCCCCTGGACAGGGGGTAACCTACGAGCAGTACTTC	CASSPGQGVTYEQYF
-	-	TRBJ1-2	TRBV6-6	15	TGTGCCAGCAGTTACTCGGTCGGGGGGGCCAGTGGCTACACCTTC	CASSYSVGGASGYTF
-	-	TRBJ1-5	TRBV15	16	TGTGCCACCAGCAGAGATGTTTCAGGGATGAGTCAGCCCCAGCATTTT	CATSRDVSGMSQPQHF
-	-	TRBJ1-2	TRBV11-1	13	TGTGCCAGCAGTTCCTGGGGGGTCTATGGCTACACCTTC	CASSSWGVYGYTF
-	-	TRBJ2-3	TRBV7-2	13	TGTGCCAGCAGCTTAGCCCGCCACGATACGCAGTATTTT	CASSLARHDTQYF
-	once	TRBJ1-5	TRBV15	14	TGTGCCACCAGCGGGGACGGGGGGATTCAGCCCCAGCATTTT	CATSGDGGIQPQHF
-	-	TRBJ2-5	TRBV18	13	TGTGCCAGCTCACTCCGGCGAGCGGAGACCCAGTACTTC	CASSLRRAETQYF
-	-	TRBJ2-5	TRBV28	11	TGTGCCAGCAGTTCCCGGGAGACCCAGTACTTC	CASSSRETQYF
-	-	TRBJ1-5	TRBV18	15	TGTGCCAGCTCACCAAATTCAGGCGCGAATCAGCCCCAGCATTTT	CASSPNSGANQPQHF
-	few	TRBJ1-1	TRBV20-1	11	TGCAGTGCGTCAGGGGACACTGAAGCTTTCTTT	CSASGDTEAFF
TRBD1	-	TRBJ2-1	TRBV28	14	TGTGCCAGCAGTGGGACAGCGAGGCGAAATGAGCAGTTCTTC	CASSGTARRNEQFF
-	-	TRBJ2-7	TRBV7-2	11	TGTGCCAGCAGCTCCCCGTACGAGCAGTACTTC	CASSSPYEQYF